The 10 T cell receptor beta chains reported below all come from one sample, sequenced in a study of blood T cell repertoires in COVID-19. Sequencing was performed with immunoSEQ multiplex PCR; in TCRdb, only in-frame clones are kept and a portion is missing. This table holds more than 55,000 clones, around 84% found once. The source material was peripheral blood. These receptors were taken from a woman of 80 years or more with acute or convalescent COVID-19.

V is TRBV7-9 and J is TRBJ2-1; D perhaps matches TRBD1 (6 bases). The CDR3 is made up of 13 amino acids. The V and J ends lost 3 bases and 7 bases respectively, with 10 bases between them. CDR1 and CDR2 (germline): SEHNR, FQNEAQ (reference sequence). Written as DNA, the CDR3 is TGTGCCAGCAGCTTTTTGGGGGCGAATGAGCAGTTCTTC. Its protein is CASSFLGANEQFF.

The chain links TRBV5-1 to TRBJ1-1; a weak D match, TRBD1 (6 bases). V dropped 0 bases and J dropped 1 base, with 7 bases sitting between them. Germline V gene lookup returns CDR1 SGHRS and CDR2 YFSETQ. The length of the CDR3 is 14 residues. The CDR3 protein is CASSLAGANTEAFF. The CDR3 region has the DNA TGCGCCAGCAGCTTGGCAGGGGCGAACACTGAAGCTTTCTTT.

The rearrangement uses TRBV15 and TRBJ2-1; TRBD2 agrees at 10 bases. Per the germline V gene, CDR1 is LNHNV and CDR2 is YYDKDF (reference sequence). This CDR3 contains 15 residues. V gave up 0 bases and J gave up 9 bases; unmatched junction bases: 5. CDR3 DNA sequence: TGTGCCACCAGCAGAGAACCTAGCGGGGGTTCTGAGCAGTTCTTC. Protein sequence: CATSREPSGGSEQFF.

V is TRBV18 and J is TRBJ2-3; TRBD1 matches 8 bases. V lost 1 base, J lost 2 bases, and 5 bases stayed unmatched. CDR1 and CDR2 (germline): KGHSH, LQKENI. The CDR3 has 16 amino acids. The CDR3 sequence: CASSPRTGKATDTQYF. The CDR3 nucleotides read TGTGCCAGCTCACCACGGACAGGGAAGGCCACAGATACGCAGTATTTT.

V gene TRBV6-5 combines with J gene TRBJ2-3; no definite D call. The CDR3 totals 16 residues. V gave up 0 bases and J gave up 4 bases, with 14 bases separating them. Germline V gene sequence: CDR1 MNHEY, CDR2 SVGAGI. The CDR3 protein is CASSYSSPGIPDTQYF. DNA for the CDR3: TGTGCCAGCAGTTACTCGTCGCCGGGTATCCCAGATACGCAGTATTTT.

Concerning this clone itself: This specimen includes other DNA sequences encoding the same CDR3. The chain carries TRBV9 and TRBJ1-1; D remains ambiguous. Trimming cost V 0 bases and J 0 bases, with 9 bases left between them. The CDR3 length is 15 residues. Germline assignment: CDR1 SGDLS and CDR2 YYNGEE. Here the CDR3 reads CASSVGGSMNTEAFF. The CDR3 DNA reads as TGTGCCAGCAGCGTAGGAGGCTCGATGAACACTGAAGCTTTCTTT.

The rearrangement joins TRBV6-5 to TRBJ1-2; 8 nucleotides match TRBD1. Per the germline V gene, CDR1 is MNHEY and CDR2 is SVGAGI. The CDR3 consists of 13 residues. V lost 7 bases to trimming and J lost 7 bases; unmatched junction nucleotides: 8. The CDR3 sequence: CASTRGGTGGYTF. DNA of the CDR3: TGTGCCAGCACCAGGGGGGGGACAGGTGGCTACACCTTC.

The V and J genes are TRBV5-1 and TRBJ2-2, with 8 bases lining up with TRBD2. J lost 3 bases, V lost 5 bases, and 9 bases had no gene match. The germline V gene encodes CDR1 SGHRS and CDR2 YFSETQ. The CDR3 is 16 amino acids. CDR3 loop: CASSAIGTRDTGELFF. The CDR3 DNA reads TGCGCCAGCAGTGCGATTGGGACTAGAGACACCGGGGAGCTGTTTTTT.

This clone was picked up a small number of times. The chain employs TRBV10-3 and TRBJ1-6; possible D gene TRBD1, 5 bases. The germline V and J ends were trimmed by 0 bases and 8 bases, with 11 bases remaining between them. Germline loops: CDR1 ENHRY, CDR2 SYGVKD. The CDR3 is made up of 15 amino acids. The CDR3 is CAISESSGAHSPLHF. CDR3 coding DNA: TGTGCCATCAGTGAGTCCAGCGGGGCCCATTCACCCCTCCACTTT.

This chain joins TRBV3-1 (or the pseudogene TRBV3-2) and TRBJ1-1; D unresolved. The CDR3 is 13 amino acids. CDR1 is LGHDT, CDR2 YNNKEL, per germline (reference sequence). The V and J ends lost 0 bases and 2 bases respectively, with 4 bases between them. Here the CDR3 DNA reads TGTGCCAGCAGCCAAGATCATAACACTGAAGCTTTCTTT. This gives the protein CASSQDHNTEAFF.